This TCR beta chain is drawn from a study of molecular identifiers for immune sequencing clone quantification. In the case of this clonotype: The antigen is undetermined.

Bulk TCR library preparation followed previously described methods with listed TCR primers. TCRdb fed the PCR reads into MiXCR, producing one record per CDR3 protein. The sample includes around 100,000 distinct CDR3 sequences, under 40% of them seen just once. Study results and caveats: The study found clones above 20 RNA copies held over 98% of effector molecules and under 1% in naive cells.

This CDR3 has 15 amino acids. Trimming shortened V by 4 bases and J by 10 bases, and 21 bases separated the two germline ends. Germline V CDR1 and CDR2: SGHVS, FNYEAQ. The rearrangement joins TRBV7-6 to TRBJ2-3; maybe TRBD2 (5 bases). This clonotype was obtained from a human donor in good health. Some libraries in this study had Jurkat cell RNA spiked in. The material sequenced was naive CD8+ T cells from blood, with Jurkat cell RNA spiked in. The subset denotes: FACS-sorted CD8+CD4-CCR7+CD45RA+ naive T cells. The CDR3 sequence: CASSSPSGLQSPQYF. The CDR3 nucleotides read TGTGCCAGCAGCTCACCTTCTGGACTGCAATCTCCGCAGTATTTT.